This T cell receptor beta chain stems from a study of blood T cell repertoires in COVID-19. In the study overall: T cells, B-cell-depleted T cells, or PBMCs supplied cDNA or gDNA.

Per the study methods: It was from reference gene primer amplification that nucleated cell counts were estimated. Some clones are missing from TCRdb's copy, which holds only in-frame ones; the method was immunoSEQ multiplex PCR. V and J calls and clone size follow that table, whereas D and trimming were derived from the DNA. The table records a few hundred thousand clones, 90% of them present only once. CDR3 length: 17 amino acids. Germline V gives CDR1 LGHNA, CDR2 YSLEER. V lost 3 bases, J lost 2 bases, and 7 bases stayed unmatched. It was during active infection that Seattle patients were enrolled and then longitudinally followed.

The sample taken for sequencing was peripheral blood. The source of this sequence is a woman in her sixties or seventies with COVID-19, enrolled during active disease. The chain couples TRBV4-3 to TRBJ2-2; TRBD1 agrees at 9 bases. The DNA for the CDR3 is TGCGCCAGCAGCCAGGTCGGACAGGGGCGAAACACCGGGGAGCTGTTTTTT. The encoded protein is CASSQVGQGRNTGELFF.